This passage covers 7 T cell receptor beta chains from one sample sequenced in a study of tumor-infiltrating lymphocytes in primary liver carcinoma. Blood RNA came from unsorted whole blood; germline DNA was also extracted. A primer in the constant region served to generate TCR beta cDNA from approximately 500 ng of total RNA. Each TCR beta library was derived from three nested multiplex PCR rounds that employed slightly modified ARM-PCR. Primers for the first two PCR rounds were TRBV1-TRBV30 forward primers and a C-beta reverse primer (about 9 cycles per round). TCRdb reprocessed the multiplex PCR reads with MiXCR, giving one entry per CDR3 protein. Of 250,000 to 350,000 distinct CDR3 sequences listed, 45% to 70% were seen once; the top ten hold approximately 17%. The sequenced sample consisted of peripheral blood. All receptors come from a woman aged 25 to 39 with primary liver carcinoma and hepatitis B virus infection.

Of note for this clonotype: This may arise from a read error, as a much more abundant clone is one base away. CDR3 region: CAIRERQGIEQPQHF. The CDR3 DNA reads as TGTGCCATCAGAGAGAGGCAGGGGATCGAACAGCCCCAGCATTTT. The chain employs TRBV10-3 and TRBJ1-5; tentative D call: TRBD1 (6 bases). Per germline, CDR1 ENHRY and CDR2 SYGVKD. Trimming pared 6 bases from V and 7 bases from J, leaving 19 bases between. The CDR3 is made up of 15 amino acids.

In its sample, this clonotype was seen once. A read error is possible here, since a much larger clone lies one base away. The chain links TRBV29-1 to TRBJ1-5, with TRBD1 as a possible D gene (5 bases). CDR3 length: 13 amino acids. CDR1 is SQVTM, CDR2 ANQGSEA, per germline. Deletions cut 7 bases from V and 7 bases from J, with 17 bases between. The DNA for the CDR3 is TGCAGCGCCACATCCCAGGGAGTGCAGCCCCAGCATTTT. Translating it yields CSATSQGVQPQHF.

Written as DNA, the CDR3 is TGCGCCAGCAGCCAAGATTACAGTCAGCCCCAGCATTTT. Protein: CASSQDYSQPQHF. The rearrangement joins TRBV4-1 to TRBJ1-5; D is ambiguous. Germline values: CDR1 MGHRA, CDR2 YSYEKL. The V end lost 0 bases, the J end lost 6 bases, and 6 bases lay between the germline ends. The CDR3 runs 13 residues.

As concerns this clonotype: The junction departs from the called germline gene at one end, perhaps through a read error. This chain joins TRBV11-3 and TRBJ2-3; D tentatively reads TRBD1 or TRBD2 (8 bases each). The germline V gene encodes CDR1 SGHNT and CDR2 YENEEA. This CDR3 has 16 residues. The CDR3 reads CASSFSGTSGTGTQYF. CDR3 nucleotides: TGTGCCAGCAGCTTTAGCGGGACTAGTGGGACAGGTACGCAGTATTTT.

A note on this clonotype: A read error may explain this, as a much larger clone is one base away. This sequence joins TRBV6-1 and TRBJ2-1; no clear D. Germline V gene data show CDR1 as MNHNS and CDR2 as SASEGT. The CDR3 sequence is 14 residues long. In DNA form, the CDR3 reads TGTGTCAGCAGACCGGGCCACACGCGGAATGAGCAGTTCTTC. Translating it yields CVSRPGHTRNEQFF.

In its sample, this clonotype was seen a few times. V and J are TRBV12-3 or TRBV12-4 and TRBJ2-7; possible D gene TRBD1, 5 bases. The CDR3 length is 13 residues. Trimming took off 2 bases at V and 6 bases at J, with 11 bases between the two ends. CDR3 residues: CASSLNRWSEQYF. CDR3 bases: TGTGCCAGCAGTTTAAACAGGTGGAGCGAGCAGTACTTC.

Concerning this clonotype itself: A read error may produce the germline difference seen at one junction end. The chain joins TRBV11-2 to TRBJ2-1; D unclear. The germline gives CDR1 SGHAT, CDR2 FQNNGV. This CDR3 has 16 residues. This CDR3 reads CVSSLRRSERWQEQFF. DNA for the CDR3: TGTGTCAGCAGCCTCCGACGGTCGGAGCGCTGGCAGGAGCAGTTCTTC.